This is a list of T cell receptor beta chains from one sample in a study of blood T cell repertoires in COVID-19. Generated by immunoSEQ multiplex PCR, the TCRdb table keeps only in-frame clones and is missing some. The sample lists 200,000 to 250,000 clones, 84% seen once, with less than 8% in the top ten. The specimen sequenced was peripheral blood. The receptors here all came from a woman in her forties or fifties with active or convalescent COVID-19. The CDR3 runs from the conserved cysteine through the conserved F or W. The order of the fields is CDR3 length, clone size, D gene, J gene, V gene, CDR3 DNA, CDR3 protein. D genes are given only for firm matches. Clone size is not always given. Where it is, it says once, few, many or a class for expanded clones.

CDR3 length: 16
clone size: NA
D gene: NA
J gene: TRBJ1-5
V gene: TRBV19
CDR3 DNA: TGTGCCAGTAGCATGAGTATAACAGACCACAATCAGCCCCAGCATTTT
CDR3 protein: CASSMSITDHNQPQHF

CDR3 length: 13
clone size: NA
D gene: TRBD1
J gene: TRBJ2-7
V gene: TRBV18
CDR3 DNA: TGTGCCAGTACCGGGACAGGGACCTACGAGCAGTACTTC
CDR3 protein: CASTGTGTYEQYF

CDR3 length: 14
clone size: NA
D gene: NA
J gene: TRBJ1-1
V gene: TRBV7-9
CDR3 DNA: TGTGCCGGTGGGGCTTTAAGATTGAACACTGAAGCTTTCTTT
CDR3 protein: CAGGALRLNTEAFF

CDR3 length: 15
clone size: NA
D gene: TRBD1
J gene: TRBJ1-1
V gene: TRBV3-1/TRBV3-2
CDR3 DNA: TGTGCCAGCAGCCAAATGACAGGGGGCACCACTGAAGCTTTCTTT
CDR3 protein: CASSQMTGGTTEAFF

CDR3 length: 14
clone size: NA
D gene: NA
J gene: TRBJ2-7
V gene: TRBV29-1
CDR3 DNA: TGCAGCGTCTACGGGACTCCGAGCTCCTACGAGCAGTACTTC
CDR3 protein: CSVYGTPSSYEQYF

CDR3 length: 15
clone size: NA
D gene: NA
J gene: TRBJ1-6
V gene: TRBV7-3
CDR3 DNA: TGTGCCAGCAGCTTAGCGGGGACCCAGTTGACCCCCCTCCACTTT
CDR3 protein: CASSLAGTQLTPLHF

CDR3 length: 13
clone size: NA
D gene: NA
J gene: TRBJ1-6
V gene: TRBV12-3/TRBV12-4
CDR3 DNA: TGTGCCAGCAGTTTGACAGTAAATTCACCCCTCCACTTT
CDR3 protein: CASSLTVNSPLHF

CDR3 length: 14
clone size: NA
D gene: NA
J gene: TRBJ1-1
V gene: TRBV5-4
CDR3 DNA: TGTGCCAGCAGCCCCGGACAGATGAACACTGAAGCTTTCTTT
CDR3 protein: CASSPGQMNTEAFF

CDR3 length: 16
clone size: NA
D gene: NA
J gene: TRBJ1-6
V gene: TRBV7-9
CDR3 DNA: TGTGCCAGCAGCTTTGGCAGGACAGCCTCTTCATCATCCCTCCACTTT
CDR3 protein: CASSFGRTASSSSLHF

CDR3 length: 17
clone size: NA
D gene: TRBD1
J gene: TRBJ2-7
V gene: TRBV5-1
CDR3 DNA: TGCGCCAGCAGCCCTGGGACAGGGAGGGGTAATCGCCACGAGCAGTACTTC
CDR3 protein: CASSPGTGRGNRHEQYF

CDR3 length: 17
clone size: few
D gene: NA
J gene: TRBJ1-2
V gene: TRBV3-1/TRBV3-2
CDR3 DNA: TGTGCCAGCAGCCGAGAATTAAATGGGCAGGGGAGTGGAGGCTACACCTTC
CDR3 protein: CASSRELNGQGSGGYTF

CDR3 length: 15
clone size: NA
D gene: TRBD1
J gene: TRBJ2-5
V gene: TRBV7-7
CDR3 DNA: TGTGCCAGCAGCTTAGGCCAGGGGGCGTTCGAGACCCAGTACTTC
CDR3 protein: CASSLGQGAFETQYF

CDR3 length: 14
clone size: NA
D gene: NA
J gene: TRBJ2-7
V gene: TRBV5-6
CDR3 DNA: TGTGCCAGCAGCGGCGGGACTTTTCCCTACGAGCAGTACTTC
CDR3 protein: CASSGGTFPYEQYF

CDR3 length: 12
clone size: NA
D gene: NA
J gene: TRBJ2-5
V gene: TRBV3-1/TRBV3-2
CDR3 DNA: TGTGCCAGCAGCCTCCGGTCAGAGACCCAGTACTTC
CDR3 protein: CASSLRSETQYF

CDR3 length: 15
clone size: NA
D gene: NA
J gene: TRBJ2-1
V gene: TRBV7-3
CDR3 DNA: TGTGCCAGCAGCTCTATGGTTGTTTCCTACAATGAGCAGTTCTTC
CDR3 protein: CASSSMVVSYNEQFF

CDR3 length: 14
clone size: once
D gene: TRBD1
J gene: TRBJ1-1
V gene: TRBV19
CDR3 DNA: TGTGCCAGTAGTACAAGACAGGGATTCACTGAAGCTTTCTTT
CDR3 protein: CASSTRQGFTEAFF

CDR3 length: 14
clone size: NA
D gene: NA
J gene: TRBJ1-1
V gene: TRBV7-2
CDR3 DNA: TGTGCCAGCAGCTTAGCGACGGGTTGGACTGAAGCTTTCTTT
CDR3 protein: CASSLATGWTEAFF

CDR3 length: 15
clone size: NA
D gene: TRBD1
J gene: TRBJ1-1
V gene: TRBV19
CDR3 DNA: TGTGCCAGCCGCACAGACAGGGGGCGGGGCACTGAAGCTTTCTTT
CDR3 protein: CASRTDRGRGTEAFF

CDR3 length: 15
clone size: NA
D gene: TRBD1
J gene: TRBJ1-2
V gene: TRBV6-1
CDR3 DNA: TGTGCCAGCAGTGAGGGACAGTCGGCTAACTATGGCTACACCTTC
CDR3 protein: CASSEGQSANYGYTF

CDR3 length: 15
clone size: NA
D gene: TRBD1
J gene: TRBJ2-7
V gene: TRBV7-2
CDR3 DNA: TGTGCCAGCAGCTTAGCGCGGACAGGGTTGCGCGAGCAGTACTTC
CDR3 protein: CASSLARTGLREQYF

CDR3 length: 13
clone size: NA
D gene: NA
J gene: TRBJ1-2
V gene: TRBV4-1
CDR3 DNA: TGCGCCAGCAGCCCCAACAAACCCGGGGGCTACACCTTC
CDR3 protein: CASSPNKPGGYTF

CDR3 length: 12
clone size: NA
D gene: TRBD1
J gene: TRBJ1-1
V gene: TRBV14
CDR3 DNA: TGTGCCAGTGACAGGGGGGGCACTGAAGCTTTCTTT
CDR3 protein: CASDRGGTEAFF

CDR3 length: 14
clone size: NA
D gene: NA
J gene: TRBJ2-1
V gene: TRBV6-5
CDR3 DNA: TGTGCCAGCAATTCCAGGGGGGCCCTAGGTGAGCAGTTCTTC
CDR3 protein: CASNSRGALGEQFF

CDR3 length: 13
clone size: NA
D gene: NA
J gene: TRBJ1-3
V gene: TRBV2
CDR3 DNA: TGTGCCAGCGAGAGCGGCTCTGGAAACACCATATATTTT
CDR3 protein: CASESGSGNTIYF

CDR3 length: 13
clone size: NA
D gene: TRBD1
J gene: TRBJ1-2
V gene: TRBV5-1
CDR3 DNA: TGCGCCAGCCGCCGGGACAGCGACTATGGCTACACCTTC
CDR3 protein: CASRRDSDYGYTF

CDR3 length: 16
clone size: NA
D gene: TRBD1
J gene: TRBJ2-2
V gene: TRBV2
CDR3 DNA: TGTGCCAGCAGTTACTGGGGACAGACGAACACCGGGGAGCTGTTTTTT
CDR3 protein: CASSYWGQTNTGELFF

CDR3 length: 15
clone size: NA
D gene: NA
J gene: TRBJ2-6
V gene: TRBV6-2/TRBV6-3
CDR3 DNA: TGTGCCAGCAGTTCCAGCGGGTCTGGGGCCAACGTCCTGACTTTC
CDR3 protein: CASSSSGSGANVLTF

CDR3 length: 15
clone size: NA
D gene: NA
J gene: TRBJ2-5
V gene: TRBV6-1
CDR3 DNA: TGTGCCAGCAGTGAAGTGGGGGCTATTCTTGAGACCCAGTACTTC
CDR3 protein: CASSEVGAILETQYF

CDR3 length: 13
clone size: NA
D gene: NA
J gene: TRBJ2-1
V gene: TRBV18
CDR3 DNA: TGTGCCAGCTCACCGGCGGAGGGTTATGAGCAGTTCTTC
CDR3 protein: CASSPAEGYEQFF

CDR3 length: 15
clone size: NA
D gene: TRBD1
J gene: TRBJ2-7
V gene: TRBV7-9
CDR3 DNA: TGTGCCAGCAGTTTTGGGACAGGGGGCCTTTCCGAGCAGTACTTC
CDR3 protein: CASSFGTGGLSEQYF

CDR3 length: 18
clone size: NA
D gene: TRBD2
J gene: TRBJ2-2
V gene: TRBV5-6
CDR3 DNA: TGTGCCAGCAGCTTGCCCCTAGCGGGAGGGCCGGTCACCGGGGAGCTGTTTTTT
CDR3 protein: CASSLPLAGGPVTGELFF

CDR3 length: 14
clone size: NA
D gene: TRBD1
J gene: TRBJ2-7
V gene: TRBV24-1
CDR3 DNA: TGTGCCACCAGGGGCCGGACAGGGGGCAACGAGCAGTACTTC
CDR3 protein: CATRGRTGGNEQYF

CDR3 length: 14
clone size: NA
D gene: NA
J gene: TRBJ2-1
V gene: TRBV12-5
CDR3 DNA: TGTGCTAGTGGTTTGACGGCAGGGCGGAGTGAGCAGTTCTTC
CDR3 protein: CASGLTAGRSEQFF

CDR3 length: 15
clone size: NA
D gene: NA
J gene: TRBJ2-4
V gene: TRBV7-3
CDR3 DNA: TGTGCCAGCAGCTCTGGGACTGGCCGATGGGACATTCAGTACTTC
CDR3 protein: CASSSGTGRWDIQYF

CDR3 length: 16
clone size: NA
D gene: NA
J gene: TRBJ2-3
V gene: TRBV5-1
CDR3 DNA: TGCGCCAGCAGCTTGGGGGCAGCCCCTAGCACAGATACGCAGTATTTT
CDR3 protein: CASSLGAAPSTDTQYF

CDR3 length: 13
clone size: once
D gene: TRBD2
J gene: TRBJ2-7
V gene: TRBV3-1/TRBV3-2
CDR3 DNA: TGTGCCAGCAGCCCTAGCGGGCCCTACGAGCAGTACTTC
CDR3 protein: CASSPSGPYEQYF

CDR3 length: 13
clone size: NA
D gene: NA
J gene: TRBJ1-1
V gene: TRBV7-6
CDR3 DNA: TGTGCCAGCAGTCCGGTTGGGAACACTGAAGCTTTCTTT
CDR3 protein: CASSPVGNTEAFF

CDR3 length: 15
clone size: NA
D gene: TRBD1
J gene: TRBJ1-4
V gene: TRBV4-1
CDR3 DNA: TGCGCCAGCAGCCGGACCGGGACAGGGGGGGAAAAACTGTTTTTT
CDR3 protein: CASSRTGTGGEKLFF

CDR3 length: 14
clone size: NA
D gene: TRBD2
J gene: TRBJ2-1
V gene: TRBV6-5
CDR3 DNA: TGTGCCAGCGGTACCCAGACGGGGGGTAATGAGCAGTTCTTC
CDR3 protein: CASGTQTGGNEQFF

CDR3 length: 17
clone size: NA
D gene: NA
J gene: TRBJ1-1
V gene: TRBV19
CDR3 DNA: TGTGCCACTAAACCTTCACGCGGGGGCTACGTAGGCACTGAAGCTTTCTTT
CDR3 protein: CATKPSRGGYVGTEAFF

CDR3 length: 13
clone size: NA
D gene: NA
J gene: TRBJ2-2
V gene: TRBV2
CDR3 DNA: TGTGCCAGCAGTGAAATTAGCGGCGGGGAGCTGTTTTTT
CDR3 protein: CASSEISGGELFF

CDR3 length: 16
clone size: NA
D gene: NA
J gene: TRBJ2-5
V gene: TRBV24-1
CDR3 DNA: TGTGCCACCAGTGATTGGGACAGGGCGGGGGGTGAGACCCAGTACTTC
CDR3 protein: CATSDWDRAGGETQYF

CDR3 length: 14
clone size: NA
D gene: NA
J gene: TRBJ1-5
V gene: TRBV24-1
CDR3 DNA: TGTGCCGCGCAGGGCGGGGGTAGCAATCAGCCCCAGCATTTT
CDR3 protein: CAAQGGGSNQPQHF

CDR3 length: 17
clone size: few
D gene: NA
J gene: TRBJ2-1
V gene: TRBV28
CDR3 DNA: TGTGCCAGCACCTCATCTGGGGCTCCGAGCTCCTACAATGAGCAGTTCTTC
CDR3 protein: CASTSSGAPSSYNEQFF

CDR3 length: 15
clone size: NA
D gene: TRBD1
J gene: TRBJ1-1
V gene: TRBV9
CDR3 DNA: TGTGCCAGCAGCGTGACGGACAGGGCTCAGGCTGAAGCTTTCTTT
CDR3 protein: CASSVTDRAQAEAFF

CDR3 length: 14
clone size: NA
D gene: NA
J gene: TRBJ1-1
V gene: TRBV9
CDR3 DNA: TGTGCCAGCAGCGGGCTGACTGGGAACACTGAAGCTTTCTTT
CDR3 protein: CASSGLTGNTEAFF

CDR3 length: 16
clone size: NA
D gene: TRBD2
J gene: TRBJ2-7
V gene: TRBV6-5
CDR3 DNA: TGTGCCAGCAGTTACTCTAGCGGGATTAGCTCCTACGAGCAGTACTTC
CDR3 protein: CASSYSSGISSYEQYF

CDR3 length: 15
clone size: NA
D gene: NA
J gene: TRBJ2-1
V gene: TRBV5-4
CDR3 DNA: TGTGCCAGCAGCCCTAGGGGGACCGACTACAATGAGCAGTTCTTC
CDR3 protein: CASSPRGTDYNEQFF

CDR3 length: 18
clone size: NA
D gene: TRBD2
J gene: TRBJ2-3
V gene: TRBV29-1
CDR3 DNA: TGCAGCGTTGATGGGGGAGGTGGGACTAGCGGACTCACAGATACGCAGTATTTT
CDR3 protein: CSVDGGGGTSGLTDTQYF

CDR3 length: 14
clone size: NA
D gene: TRBD1
J gene: TRBJ1-2
V gene: TRBV19
CDR3 DNA: TGTGCCAGTAGTAGCCGACAGGGTAAAGGTGGCTACACCTTC
CDR3 protein: CASSSRQGKGGYTF

CDR3 length: 16
clone size: NA
D gene: TRBD1
J gene: TRBJ1-2
V gene: TRBV23-1
CDR3 DNA: TGCGCCAGCAGCCTTGACCCTCGGACAGGGCGGAATGGCTACACCTTC
CDR3 protein: CASSLDPRTGRNGYTF

CDR3 length: 13
clone size: NA
D gene: NA
J gene: TRBJ1-1
V gene: TRBV15
CDR3 DNA: TGTGCCACCAGCGGACCGACAGCCTCTGAAGCTTTCTTT
CDR3 protein: CATSGPTASEAFF